A single sample is the source of the 29 T cell receptor beta chains below, sequenced in a study of T cell responses to AZD1222 COVID-19 vaccine (dated by TCRdb to the early 2020s). Libraries were constructed by the immunoSEQ multiplex PCR assay. The source is immuneACCESS, and TCRdb retained only in-frame sequences with V and J called. Part of the clones is not carried over; for the studies checked, unresolved V genes explain less than half of this, and the remainder is unexplained. For this sample there are fewer than 100,000 clones; 75% to 90% appear just once. Approximately 1.3% of the sample goes to the ten largest clones. What this sample's time point label stands for: about 28 days (+/-7) after the second vaccine dose. Sample: peripheral blood, taken 28 days after the second AZD1222 dose. The receptors here all came from an adult who received the AZD1222 COVID-19 vaccine.

The rearrangement uses TRBV6-2 or TRBV6-3 and TRBJ2-2; either TRBD1 or TRBD2 may supply D (5 bases each). V shed 5 bases and J shed 1 base, with 11 bases lying between them. CDR1 and CDR2 (germline): MNHEY, SVGEGT. The CDR3 sequence is 15 residues long. In DNA, the CDR3 is TGTGCCAGCAGTCACCGGGGCCGGAACACCGGGGAGCTGTTTTTT. This gives the protein CASSHRGRNTGELFF.

CDR3 sequence: CASTSGGAGKNIQYF. In nucleotides, the CDR3 is TGTGCCAGTACCTCCGGGGGGGCCGGCAAAAACATTCAGTACTTC. This rearrangement joins TRBV19 to TRBJ2-4; 8 bases match TRBD2. Germline CDR1 LNHDA, CDR2 SQIVND (reference sequence). There are 15 residues in the CDR3. V lost 7 bases, J lost 3 bases, and 8 bases stayed unmatched.

This chain connects TRBV28 to TRBJ1-2; 7 nucleotides agree with TRBD1. Germline V gives CDR1 MDHEN, CDR2 SYDVKM. The J segment lost 8 bases and the V segment lost 7 bases, leaving 7 bases of the junction unmatched. This CDR3 is 12 amino acids long. The CDR3 DNA sequence: TGTGCCAGCAAAAGTACAGGGGAAGGCTACACCTTC. As protein: CASKSTGEGYTF.

The J gene is TRBJ1-6, the V gene TRBV18, with a weak D call TRBD1 (6 bases). The V gene's germline CDR1 is KGHSH and CDR2 LQKENI. The CDR3 sequence is 15 residues long. The germline V and J ends were trimmed by 3 bases and 6 bases, with 12 bases remaining between them. CDR3 loop: CASSPGTPVNSPLHF. The CDR3 nucleotides read TGTGCCAGCTCACCCGGGACACCCGTTAATTCACCCCTCCACTTT. The full variable domain, completed using reference TRBV18 and TRBJ1-6, is NAGVMQNPRHLVRRRGQEARLRCSPMKGHSHVYWYRQLPEEGLKFMVYLQKENIIDESGMPKERFSAEFPKEGPSILRIQQVVRGDSAAYFCASSPGTPVNSPLHFGNGTRLTVT.

This chain uses TRBV19 with TRBJ2-2; tentative D call: TRBD1 (6 bases). The CDR3 consists of 16 residues. V shed 5 bases and J shed 1 base, with 14 bases lying between them. CDR1 is LNHDA and CDR2 is SQIVND in the germline V gene (reference sequence). CDR3 coding DNA: TGTGCCAGTAGTCAATCTAGGACAGTGAACACCGGGGAGCTGTTTTTT. Translated, it gives CASSQSRTVNTGELFF.

V and J are TRBV3-1 (or the pseudogene TRBV3-2) and TRBJ1-1, with 7 bases identical to TRBD1. CDR3 length: 14 amino acids. Trimming cost V 4 bases and J 1 base; bases outside gene matches: 3. Germline loops: CDR1 LGHDT, CDR2 YNNKEL (reference sequence). CDR3 in DNA: TGTGCCAGCAGCCTTGGGACAGCGAACACTGAAGCTTTCTTT. Residues: CASSLGTANTEAFF.

The chain is built from TRBV10-3 and TRBJ2-5, with 7 nucleotides matching TRBD2. CDR1 and CDR2 from the germline V gene are ENHRY and SYGVKD. The CDR3 runs to 16 residues. V dropped 4 bases and J dropped 0; count of bases not matched to a gene: 8. CDR3 loop: CAISGNSGTNQETQYF. CDR3 DNA: TGTGCCATCAGTGGAAATTCCGGGACTAACCAAGAGACCCAGTACTTC.

This chain connects TRBV4-3 to TRBJ2-2, with D possibly being TRBD1 (6 bases). The germline V gene has CDR1 LGHNA and CDR2 YSLEER. V was trimmed by 1 base and J by 4 bases, leaving 13 bases between them. This CDR3 is 16 amino acids long. The CDR3 reads CASSQGATGRTGELFF. Here the CDR3 DNA reads TGCGCCAGCAGCCAAGGGGCGACAGGACGCACCGGGGAGCTGTTTTTT.

The chain has TRBV30 and TRBJ1-6, with no clear D. Germline-derived CDR1 and CDR2 are GTSNPN and SVGIG (reference sequence). There are 15 residues in the CDR3. With 4 bases removed from V and 0 bases from J, the gap between germline ends came to 10 bases. In DNA form, the CDR3 reads TGTGCCTGGATAGGACGGTTCTCCTATAATTCACCCCTCCACTTT. Protein product: CAWIGRFSYNSPLHF.

This clone was seen once. The chain carries TRBV18 and TRBJ1-5; D is possibly TRBD1 (6 bases). Germline-derived CDR1 and CDR2 are KGHSH and LQKENI. The V end lost 5 bases, the J end lost 7 bases, and 15 bases lay between the germline ends. The CDR3 extends over 14 amino acids. For the CDR3, the DNA is TGTGCCAGCTCAACCCGGGGAGGGGGGCAGCCCCAGCATTTT. It specifies CASSTRGGGQPQHF.

The gene calls are TRBV11-2 and TRBJ1-5; perhaps TRBD1 as D (6 bases). CDR3 length: 13 amino acids. V was trimmed by 11 bases and J by 2 bases, leaving 13 bases between them. The germline V gene has CDR1 SGHAT and CDR2 FQNNGV. The CDR3 region is CAVTGFGNQPQHF. The CDR3 coding sequence is TGTGCCGTTACAGGGTTCGGCAATCAGCCCCAGCATTTT.

As regards this clone: The sample holds other DNA sequences that translate to the same CDR3. CDR3 nucleotide sequence: TGTGCCAGCAGTTTGGGGACGGGGAACACTGAAGCTTTCTTT. Its protein product is CASSLGTGNTEAFF. The chain recombines TRBV28 with TRBJ1-1; weak D call: TRBD1 (5 bases). Deletions cut 3 bases from V and 1 base from J, with 9 bases between. The CDR3 totals 14 residues. Germline CDR1 and CDR2: MDHEN and SYDVKM. The full variable domain, completed using reference TRBV28 and TRBJ1-1, is DVKVTQSSRYLVKRTGEKVFLECVQDMDHENMFWYRQDPGLGLRLIYFSYDVKMKEKGDIPEGYSVSREKKERFSLILESASTNQTSMYLCASSLGTGNTEAFFGQGTRLTVV.

This clone has just one count. The V call is TRBV6-2 or TRBV6-3, the J call TRBJ1-1, with D possibly being TRBD1 (6 bases). CDR3 length: 12 residues. V lost 5 bases to trimming and J lost 7 bases, with 11 bases between them. Germline V lookup: CDR1 MNHEY, CDR2 SVGEGT. This CDR3 is CASSTAGVEAFF. The CDR3 DNA sequence: TGTGCCAGCAGTACAGCAGGGGTTGAAGCTTTCTTT.

The chain recombines TRBV29-1 with TRBJ2-7, with TRBD1 identical over 7 bases. This CDR3 is built from 12 residues. V was clipped by 7 bases and J by 3 bases; unmatched bases: 6. Germline lookup yields CDR1 SQVTM and CDR2 ANQGSEA. CDR3 sequence reads: CSGRDRHYEQYF. CDR3 DNA sequence: TGCAGCGGCCGGGACAGACACTACGAGCAGTACTTC.

V is TRBV5-4 and J is TRBJ2-7; 9 bases line up with TRBD2. CDR3 length: 14 residues. V dropped 4 bases and J dropped 3; count of bases not matched to a gene: 5. Germline V lookup: CDR1 SGHNT, CDR2 YYREEE (reference sequence). The CDR3 DNA reads as TGTGCCAGCAGCCAAGCGGGGGGCCACTACGAGCAGTACTTC. Its protein is CASSQAGGHYEQYF.

The chain couples TRBV7-2 to TRBJ1-5; D possibly corresponds to TRBD1 (6 bases). The CDR3 runs 15 residues. Per germline, CDR1 SGHTA and CDR2 FQGNSA. Trimming took off 1 base at V and 7 bases at J, with 14 bases between the two ends. CDR3 nucleotides: TGTGCCAGCAGCTTAGAGACAGGCTTGAGACAGCCCCAGCATTTT. Its protein product is CASSLETGLRQPQHF.

The rearrangement uses TRBV19 and TRBJ2-1; D gene unclear. Trimming left V 7 bases short and J 5 bases short, with 15 bases between. This CDR3 comprises 14 residues. The germline CDR1 and CDR2 sequences are LNHDA and SQIVND (reference sequence). The CDR3, as DNA: TGTGCCAGTACCTATGGGCGAGGAAACAATGAGCAGTTCTTC. Its protein is CASTYGRGNNEQFF.

V is TRBV12-3 or TRBV12-4 and J is TRBJ2-2; no clear D gene. Trimming left V 7 bases short and J 0 bases short, with 6 bases between. This CDR3 has 13 amino acids. The CDR3 region is CASTRSNTGELFF. The DNA of the CDR3 is TGTGCCAGCACCCGGTCGAACACCGGGGAGCTGTTTTTT.

The chain combines TRBV6-2 or TRBV6-3 with TRBJ2-5, with D tentatively TRBD2 (6 bases). CDR1 and CDR2 from the germline V gene are MNHEY and SVGEGT. V was clipped by 1 base and J by 5 bases, with 8 bases between them. The CDR3 has 13 amino acids. The CDR3 DNA sequence: TGTGCCAGCAGTTACTGGGGGGAGGAGACCCAGTACTTC. Protein sequence: CASSYWGEETQYF.

J is TRBJ1-1 and V is TRBV19, with TRBD1 as a possible D gene (5 bases). Germline CDR1 LNHDA, CDR2 SQIVND (reference sequence). The CDR3 sequence is 16 residues long. V was cut by 3 bases and J by 4 bases, with 18 bases left in between. The CDR3 loop is CASSMGTGTLVTEAFF. DNA for the CDR3: TGTGCCAGTAGTATGGGAACAGGCACCTTGGTCACTGAAGCTTTCTTT.

The gene calls are TRBV28 and TRBJ1-1, with D possibly matching TRBD1 (6 bases). Looked up from germline, CDR1 is MDHEN and CDR2 is SYDVKM. The CDR3 totals 15 residues. V was cut by 3 bases and J by 1 base, with 12 bases left in between. CDR3 DNA: TGTGCCAGCAGTTTGCAACAGGGCAGGAACACTGAAGCTTTCTTT. Protein product: CASSLQQGRNTEAFF. Full variable domain (missing parts from reference TRBV28 and TRBJ1-1): DVKVTQSSRYLVKRTGEKVFLECVQDMDHENMFWYRQDPGLGLRLIYFSYDVKMKEKGDIPEGYSVSREKKERFSLILESASTNQTSMYLCASSLQQGRNTEAFFGQGTRLTVV.

J is TRBJ1-5 and V is TRBV18; no reliable D call. Germline V gives CDR1 KGHSH, CDR2 LQKENI. Trimming cost V 3 bases and J 0 bases, with 9 bases left between them. This CDR3 has 15 residues. CDR3 DNA sequence: TGTGCCAGCTCACCGGCGGCCTATAGCAATCAGCCCCAGCATTTT. This gives the protein CASSPAAYSNQPQHF.

The rearrangement joins TRBV29-1 to TRBJ2-7, with D perhaps matching TRBD1 (5 bases). From germline, CDR1 is SQVTM and CDR2 ANQGSEA. Trimming took off 1 base at V and 0 bases at J, with 13 bases between the two ends. This CDR3 is built from 15 residues. The CDR3 DNA sequence: TGCAGCGTTGAAGTCCCGGACACTACCTCCTACGAGCAGTACTTC. Translated, it gives CSVEVPDTTSYEQYF.

This chain links TRBV6-5 with TRBJ2-7, with TRBD1 matching over 7 bases. Looked up from germline, CDR1 is MNHEY and CDR2 is SVGAGI. V shed 0 bases, J shed 3 bases, and the junction held 2 bases outside the gene matches. The CDR3 is 14 residues long. The CDR3 reads CASSYSAGGYEQYF. The CDR3 nucleotides read TGTGCCAGCAGTTACTCGGCAGGGGGCTACGAGCAGTACTTC.

The chain has TRBV11-2 and TRBJ2-1; D unclear. The CDR3 covers 14 residues. V was cut by 3 bases and J by 1 base, with 7 bases left in between. Germline V CDR1 and CDR2: SGHAT, FQNNGV. The CDR3 is CASSFQTSYNEQFF. CDR3 DNA: TGTGCCAGCAGCTTCCAAACTTCCTACAATGAGCAGTTCTTC.

The V call is TRBV12-3 or TRBV12-4, the J call TRBJ1-2; 7 nucleotides match TRBD1. V gave up 3 bases and J gave up 7 bases; unmatched junction bases: 5. The CDR3 totals 13 residues. This CDR3 is CASSFGTVSGYTF. In nucleotides, the CDR3 is TGTGCCAGCAGTTTCGGGACAGTCTCTGGCTACACCTTC.

The V call is TRBV19, the J call TRBJ1-2; D gene unclear. V shed 7 bases and J shed 4 bases, with 16 bases lying between them. The CDR3 runs to 14 residues. The germline V gene has CDR1 LNHDA and CDR2 SQIVND (reference sequence). In DNA form, the CDR3 reads TGTGCCAGTAAGCCCTCACAAGTTTTCTATGGCTACACCTTC. Translation gives CASKPSQVFYGYTF.

This chain joins TRBV30 and TRBJ2-7; no firm D call. The CDR3 extends over 12 amino acids. V lost 2 bases and J 6 bases, leaving 11 bases between the germline ends. The germline V gene has CDR1 GTSNPN and CDR2 SVGIG (reference sequence). This CDR3 reads CAWSRQETEQYF. In DNA, the CDR3 is TGTGCCTGGAGTAGGCAGGAAACCGAGCAGTACTTC. The variable domain in full, completed from reference TRBV30 and TRBJ2-7, reads SQTIHQWPATLVQPVGSPLSLECTVEGTSNPNLYWYRQAAGRGLQLLFYSVGIGQISSEVPQNLSASRPQDRQFILSSKKLLLSDSGFYLCAWSRQETEQYFGPGTRLTVT.

V and J are TRBV6-5 and TRBJ1-6, with D perhaps TRBD1 (6 bases). Trimming pared 2 bases from V and 2 bases from J, leaving 10 bases between. Per the germline V gene, CDR1 is MNHEY and CDR2 is SVGAGI. This CDR3 has 16 residues. The CDR3 sequence is CASSYLEGAYNSPLHF. The CDR3 DNA reads as TGTGCCAGCAGTTACCTCGAGGGGGCCTATAATTCACCCCTCCACTTT.